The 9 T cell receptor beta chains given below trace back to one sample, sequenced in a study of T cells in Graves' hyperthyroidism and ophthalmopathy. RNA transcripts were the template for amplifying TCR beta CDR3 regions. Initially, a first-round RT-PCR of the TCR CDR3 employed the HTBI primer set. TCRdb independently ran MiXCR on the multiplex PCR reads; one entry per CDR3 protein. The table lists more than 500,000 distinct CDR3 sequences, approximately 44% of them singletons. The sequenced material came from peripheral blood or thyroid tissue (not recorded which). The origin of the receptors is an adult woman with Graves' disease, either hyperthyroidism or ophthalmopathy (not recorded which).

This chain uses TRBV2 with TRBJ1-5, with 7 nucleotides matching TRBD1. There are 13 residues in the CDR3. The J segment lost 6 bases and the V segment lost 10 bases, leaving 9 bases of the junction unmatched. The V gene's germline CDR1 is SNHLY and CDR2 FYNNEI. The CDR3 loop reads CANRQGSSQPQHF. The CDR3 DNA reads TGTGCCAACCGACAGGGTTCGAGTCAGCCCCAGCATTTT.

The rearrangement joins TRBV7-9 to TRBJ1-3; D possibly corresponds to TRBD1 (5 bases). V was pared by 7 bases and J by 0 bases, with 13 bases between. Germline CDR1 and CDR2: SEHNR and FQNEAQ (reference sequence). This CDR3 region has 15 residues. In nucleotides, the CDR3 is TGTGCCAGCAATAAGGGGTACGACTCTGGAAACACCATATATTTT. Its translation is CASNKGYDSGNTIYF.

The CDR3 DNA is TGTGCCATCAGTGAGGAGGGGAGTGCACAGACCCAGTACTTC. This encodes CAISEEGSAQTQYF. The V gene is TRBV10-3, the J gene TRBJ2-5; perhaps D is TRBD1 or TRBD2 (5 bases each). CDR3 size: 14 residues. Germline V gene lookup returns CDR1 ENHRY and CDR2 SYGVKD. V gave up 2 bases and J gave up 6 bases, with 13 bases separating them.

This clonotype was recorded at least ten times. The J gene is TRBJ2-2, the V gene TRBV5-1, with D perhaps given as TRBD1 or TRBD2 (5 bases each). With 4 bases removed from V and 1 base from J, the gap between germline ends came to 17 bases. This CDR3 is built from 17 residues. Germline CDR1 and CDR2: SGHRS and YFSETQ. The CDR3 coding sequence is TGCGCCAGCAGCGTAGGACCGGGACGGAAGAACACCGGGGAGCTGTTTTTT. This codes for CASSVGPGRKNTGELFF.

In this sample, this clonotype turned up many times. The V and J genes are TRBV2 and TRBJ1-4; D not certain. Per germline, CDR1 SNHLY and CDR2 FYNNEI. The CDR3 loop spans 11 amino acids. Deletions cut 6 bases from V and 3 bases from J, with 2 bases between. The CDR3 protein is CASSPNEKLFF. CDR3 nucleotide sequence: TGTGCCAGCAGCCCTAATGAAAAACTGTTTTTT.

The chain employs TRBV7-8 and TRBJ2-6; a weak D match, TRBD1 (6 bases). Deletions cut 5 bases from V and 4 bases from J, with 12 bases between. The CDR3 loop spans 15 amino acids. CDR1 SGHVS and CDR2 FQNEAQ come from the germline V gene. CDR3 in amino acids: CASSGQGFGANVLTF. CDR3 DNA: TGTGCCAGCAGCGGCCAGGGGTTCGGGGCCAACGTCCTGACTTTC.

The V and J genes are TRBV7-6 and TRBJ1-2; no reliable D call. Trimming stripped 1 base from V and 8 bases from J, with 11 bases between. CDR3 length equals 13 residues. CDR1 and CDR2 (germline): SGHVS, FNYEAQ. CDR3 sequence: CASSLGQVEGYTF. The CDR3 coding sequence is TGTGCCAGCAGCTTAGGGCAGGTCGAGGGCTACACCTTC.

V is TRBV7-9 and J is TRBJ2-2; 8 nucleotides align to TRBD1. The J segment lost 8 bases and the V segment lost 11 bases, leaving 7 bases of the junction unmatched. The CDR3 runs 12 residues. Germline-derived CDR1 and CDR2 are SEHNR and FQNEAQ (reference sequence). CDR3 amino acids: CADQGALGELFF. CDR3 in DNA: TGTGCCGACCAGGGGGCGTTAGGGGAGCTGTTTTTT. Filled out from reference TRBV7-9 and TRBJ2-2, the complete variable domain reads DTGVSQNPRHKITKRGQNVTFRCDPISEHNRLYWYRQTLGQGPEFLTYFQNEAQLEKSRLLSDRFSAERPKGSFSTLEIQRTEQGDSAMYLCADQGALGELFFGEGSRLTVL.

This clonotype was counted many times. In DNA form, the CDR3 reads TGTGCCAGCAGCGGGATCGATGGGGCAGGGGGCATATACTCTGGAAACACCATATATTTT. Protein: CASSGIDGAGGIYSGNTIYF. The chain carries TRBV9 and TRBJ1-3, with 8 bases lining up with TRBD1. The germline V gene encodes CDR1 SGDLS and CDR2 YYNGEE. V shed 3 bases and J 0 bases; nucleotides not matched to a gene: 17. There are 20 residues in the CDR3.